These 19 T cell receptor beta chains were sequenced from one sample in a study of CD8+ T cells in alopecia areata. Extraction and reverse transcription of RNA yielded cDNA as the sequencing template. Sequencing was performed with immunoSEQ multiplex PCR; in TCRdb, only in-frame clones are kept and a portion is missing. The repertoire holds about 170,000 clones, with approximately 70% as singletons. The sample in question was CD8+ T cells sorted from blood, obtained at week 0. Receptors originate from a human donor with alopecia areata.

This clone has just one count. The chain is built from TRBV14 and TRBJ2-1; 13 nucleotides agree with TRBD2. Germline V gives CDR1 SGHDN, CDR2 FVKESK. V shed 8 bases and J 7 bases; nucleotides not matched to a gene: 8. This CDR3 comprises 15 residues. The CDR3 region is CASGTWTSGGNEQFF. The CDR3 DNA sequence: TGTGCCAGCGGGACTTGGACTAGCGGGGGAAATGAGCAGTTCTTC.

This clone was seen more than once but under ten times. CDR3 nucleotides: TGTGCCAGCAGCTTGTACTCTAGCGGGAGCCCAGATACGCAGTATTTT. Encoded protein: CASSLYSSGSPDTQYF. This chain joins TRBV5-6 and TRBJ2-3; 10 bases fit TRBD2. The CDR3 is made up of 16 amino acids. The trim removed 1 base at V and 4 bases at J, leaving 6 bases unmatched. The germline V gene has CDR1 SGHDT and CDR2 YYEEEE.

V usage is TRBV4-1 and J usage is TRBJ1-3; D remains unclear. The V gene lost 0 bases and the J gene lost 2 bases, with 8 bases spanning the gap. Germline V gene data show CDR1 as MGHRA and CDR2 as YSYEKL. This CDR3 is 15 amino acids long. CDR3 nucleotides: TGCGCCAGCAGCCAAGACAGGACTGCTGGAAACACCATATATTTT. Protein sequence: CASSQDRTAGNTIYF.

The chain has TRBV29-1 and TRBJ1-2; TRBD1 is a possible D gene (6 bases). Trimming pared 6 bases from V and 0 bases from J, leaving 11 bases between. The CDR3 is made up of 13 amino acids. The germline CDR1 and CDR2 sequences are SQVTM and ANQGSEA. The CDR3: CSVGTPTNYGYTF. CDR3 DNA sequence: TGCAGCGTCGGGACACCTACTAACTATGGCTACACCTTC.

The rearrangement uses TRBV12-5 and TRBJ1-5; D ambiguous. This CDR3 comprises 14 residues. Germline V gives CDR1 LGHNT, CDR2 FRNRAP. V lost 6 bases to trimming and J lost 0 bases, with 9 bases between them. CDR3 bases: TGTGCTAGTGGCGGGAACTATAGCAATCAGCCCCAGCATTTT. Encoded protein: CASGGNYSNQPQHF.

V is TRBV6-5 and J is TRBJ1-6; TRBD1 might be the D (5 bases). Germline V gene sequence: CDR1 MNHEY, CDR2 SVGAGI. The CDR3 totals 15 residues. Trimming took 6 bases from V and 6 from J, leaving 15 bases between them. Written as DNA, the CDR3 is TGTGCCAGCAGCCCTTCAGGGATGGGTAATTCACCCCTCCACTTT. Protein product: CASSPSGMGNSPLHF.

The CDR3 region has the DNA TGTGCCAGCAGCCTTGTAAGCGGAGAGACCCAGTACTTC. This codes for CASSLVSGETQYF. The chain is built from TRBV7-3 and TRBJ2-5, with D possibly being TRBD2 (5 bases). Germline V CDR1 and CDR2: SGHTA, FQGTGA. V was shortened by 5 bases and J by 4 bases, with 11 bases between the two germline ends. The CDR3 is made up of 13 amino acids.

V usage is TRBV28 and J usage is TRBJ2-7; D gene unclear. Trimming took off 7 bases at V and 2 bases at J, with 18 bases between the two ends. CDR3 length: 15 amino acids. Germline V lookup: CDR1 MDHEN, CDR2 SYDVKM. Here the CDR3 reads CASIRRSARTYEQYF. The CDR3 DNA follows: TGTGCCAGCATACGCCGGAGTGCACGGACCTACGAGCAGTACTTC.

The rearrangement joins TRBV7-2 to TRBJ2-5; D gene unclear. Germline CDR1 and CDR2: SGHTA and FQGNSA. V shed 2 bases and J shed 5 bases, with 9 bases lying between them. The CDR3 covers 13 residues. CDR3 DNA: TGTGCCAGCAGCTTAAACGGTGTGGAGACCCAGTACTTC. Translation: CASSLNGVETQYF.

V is TRBV13 and J is TRBJ2-7; D might be TRBD1 or TRBD2, each matching 5 bases. V gave up 4 bases and J gave up 5 bases, with 9 bases separating them. The CDR3 is made up of 12 amino acids. Germline CDR1 reads PRHDT; CDR2 reads FYEKMQ (reference sequence). CDR3 protein: CASSYGTDEQYF. CDR3 DNA: TGTGCCAGCAGCTACGGGACCGACGAGCAGTACTTC.

The V call is TRBV27, the J call TRBJ2-7; D may be TRBD1 or TRBD2 (5 bases each). Trimming removed 7 bases at V and 4 bases at J, with 14 bases between. CDR1 is MNHEY, CDR2 SMNVEV, per germline (reference sequence). There are 13 residues in the CDR3. CDR3 loop: CASTGGLGYEQYF. The CDR3 nucleotides read TGTGCCAGCACTGGGGGTCTAGGATACGAGCAGTACTTC.

Notes on this clone: One junction end disagrees with the germline gene, perhaps due to a read error. The chain carries TRBV29-1 and TRBJ2-3; TRBD1 matches at 8 bases. This CDR3 region has 16 residues. The germline V gene has CDR1 SQVTM and CDR2 ANQGSEA. The CDR3 DNA reads TGCAGCGTCGAAGACAGGGGATTCCTAGGGGGAGATACGCAGTATTTT. This gives the protein CSVEDRGFLGGDTQYF.

This chain links TRBV7-3 with TRBJ2-2; D uncertain. Germline V gene lookup returns CDR1 SGHTA and CDR2 FQGTGA. The V and J ends lost 3 bases and 4 bases respectively, with 9 bases between them. This CDR3 contains 14 residues. In nucleotides, the CDR3 is TGTGCCAGCAGCTTTAGTTCTGTCACCGGGGAGCTGTTTTTT. Protein product: CASSFSSVTGELFF.

The rearrangement uses TRBV2 and TRBJ2-2, with 12 bases fitting TRBD2. Trimming at V came to 10 bases and at J to 5 bases, leaving 11 bases not matched to a gene. The length of the CDR3 is 16 residues. From germline, CDR1 is SNHLY and CDR2 FYNNEI. In DNA form, the CDR3 reads TGTGCCACCCCAGCCGGTCTAGCGGGGGGGACCGGGGAGCTGTTTTTT. As protein: CATPAGLAGGTGELFF. Full variable domain (outside the CDR3, taken from reference TRBV2 and TRBJ2-2): EPEVTQTPSHQVTQMGQEVILRCVPISNHLYFYWYRQILGQKVEFLVSFYNNEISEKSEIFDDQFSVERPDGSNFTLKIRSTKLEDSAMYFCATPAGLAGGTGELFFGEGSRLTVL.

J is TRBJ2-3 and V is TRBV2, with 9 nucleotides matching TRBD2. V was pared by 8 bases and J by 0 bases, with 3 bases of the junction left unmatched. CDR1 is SNHLY, CDR2 FYNNEI, per germline. The CDR3 is 14 amino acids. CDR3 in DNA: TGTGCCAGCCCCGGACTAGCGAGCACAGATACGCAGTATTTT. Translated: CASPGLASTDTQYF.

CDR3: CASSQGQNTGELFF. The DNA for the CDR3 is TGCGCCAGCAGCCAGGGACAGAACACCGGGGAGCTGTTTTTT. The chain carries TRBV4-1 and TRBJ2-2; a weak D match, TRBD1 (6 bases). Trimming left V 3 bases short and J 1 base short, with 6 bases between. Per germline, CDR1 MGHRA and CDR2 YSYEKL. This CDR3 region has 14 residues.

DNA for the CDR3: TGTGCCAGCAGCGCACGTATGGTGGACAAAAACATTCAGTACTTC. This codes for CASSARMVDKNIQYF. The V call is TRBV11-3, the J call TRBJ2-4; unclear D gene. This CDR3 region has 15 residues. Germline CDR1 is SGHNT and CDR2 is YENEEA. The V end was cut by 5 bases, the J end by 3 bases, with 14 bases between.

This sequence joins TRBV5-6 and TRBJ2-7; the D is unclear. The CDR3 spans 12 residues. Germline V gene lookup returns CDR1 SGHDT and CDR2 YYEEEE. V lost 3 bases to trimming and J lost 10 bases, with 14 bases between them. CDR3 protein: CASSSMIVGQYF. The CDR3 DNA reads as TGTGCCAGCAGCTCTATGATCGTGGGACAGTACTTC.

V is TRBV9 and J is TRBJ1-1; no clear D. Trimming shortened V by 4 bases and J by 10 bases, and 14 bases separated the two germline ends. The CDR3 runs 12 residues. Germline values: CDR1 SGDLS, CDR2 YYNGEE. Here the CDR3 reads CASSSKSRGAFF. The CDR3 bases are TGTGCCAGCAGCTCGAAGTCCCGGGGAGCTTTCTTT.